This TCR beta chain was sequenced during a study of blood T cells in healthy people across ages. Study-wide background: About one barcoded beta molecule per two T cells was captured by template switching.

Then a second PCR, running about 6 to 12 cycles, was carried out with a sample-barcoded 5' primer and a J-beta primer mix. Each of the samples gave a minimum of 3 million paired-end reads that contained CDR3. TCRdb redid the calling of the 5' RACE reads with MiXCR, one entry per CDR3 protein. Of around 1,700,000 distinct CDR3 sequences in the sample, 28% were seen once. This clonotype was sampled from a woman aged 25 to 39 in good health. Material: blood.

CDR3 residues: CASSTRTGYNSPLHF. DNA for the CDR3: TGTGCCAGCAGTACGAGGACAGGCTATAATTCACCCCTCCACTTT. This chain connects TRBV12-3 or TRBV12-4 to TRBJ1-6; the match to TRBD1 covers 7 bases. J was trimmed by 3 bases and V by 5 bases; bases with no gene match: 4. The length of the CDR3 is 15 residues.